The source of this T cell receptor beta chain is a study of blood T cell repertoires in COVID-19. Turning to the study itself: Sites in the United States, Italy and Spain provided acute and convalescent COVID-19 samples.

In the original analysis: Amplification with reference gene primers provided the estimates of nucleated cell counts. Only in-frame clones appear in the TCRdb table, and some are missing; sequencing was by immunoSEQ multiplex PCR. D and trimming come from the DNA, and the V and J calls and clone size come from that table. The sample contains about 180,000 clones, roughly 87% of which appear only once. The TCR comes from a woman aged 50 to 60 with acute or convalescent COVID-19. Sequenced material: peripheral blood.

CDR3 amino acids: CATSRDREAEQFF. The DNA for the CDR3 is TGTGCCACCAGCAGAGATCGAGAAGCTGAGCAGTTCTTC. The chain carries TRBV15 and TRBJ2-1; no clear D gene. This CDR3 is 13 amino acids long. V shed 0 bases and J shed 9 bases, with 9 bases lying between them. From germline, CDR1 is LNHNV and CDR2 YYDKDF (reference sequence).